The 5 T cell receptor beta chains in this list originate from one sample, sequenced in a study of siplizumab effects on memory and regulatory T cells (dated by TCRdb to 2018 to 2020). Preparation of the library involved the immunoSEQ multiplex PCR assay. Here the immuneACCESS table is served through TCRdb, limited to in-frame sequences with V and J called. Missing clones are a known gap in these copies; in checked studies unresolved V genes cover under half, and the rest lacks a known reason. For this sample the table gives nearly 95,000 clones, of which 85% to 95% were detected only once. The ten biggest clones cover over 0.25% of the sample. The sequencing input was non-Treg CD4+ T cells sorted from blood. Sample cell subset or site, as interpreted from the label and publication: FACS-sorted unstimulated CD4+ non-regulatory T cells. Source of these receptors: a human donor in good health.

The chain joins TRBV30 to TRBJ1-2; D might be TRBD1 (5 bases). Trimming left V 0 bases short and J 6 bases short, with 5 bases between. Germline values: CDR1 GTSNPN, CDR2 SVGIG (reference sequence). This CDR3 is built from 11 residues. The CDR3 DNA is TGTGCCTGGAGTGTAGGGGATGGCTACACCTTC. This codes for CAWSVGDGYTF.

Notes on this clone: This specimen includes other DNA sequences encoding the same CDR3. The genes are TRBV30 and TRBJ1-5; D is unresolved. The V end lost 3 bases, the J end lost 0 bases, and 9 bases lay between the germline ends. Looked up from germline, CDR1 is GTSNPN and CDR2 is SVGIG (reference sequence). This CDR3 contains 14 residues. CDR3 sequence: CAWSNGVSNQPQHF. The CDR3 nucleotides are TGTGCCTGGAGCAACGGGGTTAGCAATCAGCCCCAGCATTTT.

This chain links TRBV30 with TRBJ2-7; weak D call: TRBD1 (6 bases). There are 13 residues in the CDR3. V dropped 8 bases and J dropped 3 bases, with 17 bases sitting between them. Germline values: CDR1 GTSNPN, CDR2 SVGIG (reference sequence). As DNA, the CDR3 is TGTGCCCCAGGGCTCGGGACAAACTACGAGCAGTACTTC. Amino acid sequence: CAPGLGTNYEQYF.

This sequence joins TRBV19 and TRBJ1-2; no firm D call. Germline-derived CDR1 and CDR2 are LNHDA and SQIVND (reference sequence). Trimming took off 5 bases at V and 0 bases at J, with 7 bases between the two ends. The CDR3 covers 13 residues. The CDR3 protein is CASSPQTNYGYTF. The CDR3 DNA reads TGTGCCAGTAGTCCTCAGACTAACTATGGCTACACCTTC.

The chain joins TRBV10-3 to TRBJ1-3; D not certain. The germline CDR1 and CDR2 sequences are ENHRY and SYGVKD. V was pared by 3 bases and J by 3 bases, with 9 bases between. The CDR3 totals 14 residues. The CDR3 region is CAISDGGSGNTIYF. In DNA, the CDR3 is TGTGCCATCAGTGACGGCGGCAGTGGAAACACCATATATTTT.